This T cell receptor beta chain comes out of a study of blood T cell repertoires in COVID-19 (dated by TCRdb to 2020 to 2021). About the investigation overall: Samples from collaborators originated in the United States, Italy and Spain and spanned both the acute and convalescent phases of COVID-19. The prospective study material was composed of cDNA or gDNA derived from T cells, B-cell-depleted T cells, or PBMCs. Subjects who had been exposed to COVID-19, were actively infected with it, or had recovered from it provided the deeply sampled blood TCRbeta repertoires that made up the dataset. The repertoires were released in a freely available public database intended as a resource for research on the immune response to SARS-CoV-2. Samples were obtained from the ongoing ImmuneRACE study (first 160 participants) and from about 1,300 subjects provided by 6 global collaborators. Sample metadata almost always included a de-identified subject ID, COVID-19 status, age in years and sex. Where available, HLA class I and class II types were taken from metadata supplied by the sample provider and were not determined by assay-based typing.

Regarding this clone: What antigen it recognizes has not been identified. Base quality data are lacking; no much larger clone is found one base away.

TCRbeta CDR3 regions were amplified from genomic DNA using the immunoSEQ Assay, a bias-controlled multiplex PCR. The original pipeline was this. Nucleated cell counts per sample were estimated from amplification of reference gene primers within the assay. To quantify the absolute abundance of each unique TCRbeta CDR3 rearrangement, sequence reads were collapsed and filtered. Productive Simpson clonality was computed per sample as the square root of Simpson's diversity index over productive rearrangements. As stored in TCRdb, this immuneACCESS dataset retains in-frame rearrangements with V and J assigned. A fraction of the clones does not appear; measured against another copy, unresolved V genes explain less than half of the discrepancy, and the remainder lacks a known reason. V, J and clone size are those of that table, while D and trimming were read from the DNA. The table for this sample lists some 460,000 clones; approximately 90% of them were counted only once. The top ten hold approximately 0.7% of the sample.

General study outcomes and caveats: How much clinical and demographic metadata was included differed by source and by participant, and the metadata was provided uncurated.

In the prospective study, participants were roughly 18 to 100 years old, resided in about two dozen geographic areas of the United States, and were enrolled through a virtual design. Cohort assignment in the prospective study relied on participant-reported clinical history from a screening survey and a study questionnaire. For ImmuneRACE Cohort 3, a participant was defined as recovered based on two consecutive negative NP/OP PCR tests, clearance by a healthcare professional, or resolution of symptoms. Mobile phlebotomists in the prospective study collected whole blood, serum and a nasopharyngeal or oropharyngeal swab from every participant. Prospective study participants could optionally give additional blood draws and questionnaires over an approximately 2-month period. Prospective study blood samples were shipped either frozen or at room temperature before DNA extraction. The CDR3 runs 12 residues from the cysteine to the phenylalanine. Kept here is only the CDR3 DNA, which spans 36 bases and is read in frame from base 1. From a lookup of the germline V gene, CDR1 and CDR2 are SGDLS and YYNGEE. V is pared back by 3 bases and J by 11 bases, with 14 bases lying between the germline termini.

The sequenced material came from PBMCs or T cells enriched from blood (not recorded which). The sequence came from a woman under 30 who had recovered from COVID-19. The chain links TRBV9 with TRBJ1-1; the D gene cannot be named for sure. The CDR3 region reads CASSALVGGAFF. The DNA sequence is as follows: TGTGCCAGCAGCGCCTTAGTCGGCGGGGCTTTCTTT.